This T cell receptor beta chain was identified in a study of post-analysis software for immune sequencing data. Study at large: There were relapsing-remitting, secondary progressive and progressive-relapsing multiple sclerosis among the disease courses included. Study observations and caveats: Elevated frequency relative to controls characterized several TRBV segments in patients, TRBV5-6, TRBV5-1 and TRBV20-1 among them. Samples sharing a preparation batch grouped tightly together when assessed by F measure.

The library was made from cDNA and included unique molecular identifiers. Each batch of about 0.95 to 10 million T cells produced 450,000 to 500,000 cDNA molecules. TCRdb re-analysed the PCR reads in MiXCR, keeping a single row per CDR3 protein. The data show approximately 180,000 distinct CDR3 sequences, with roughly 30% seen just once and less than 1.6% held by the top ten. Trimming cost V 7 bases and J 6 bases, with 14 bases left between them. Germline-derived CDR1 and CDR2 are MNHEY and SMNVEV (reference sequence). CDR3 length equals 13 residues. Regarding this clonotype: What it recognizes is unknown.

The chain carries TRBV27 and TRBJ2-3; D is undetermined. The sequenced material came from blood. This receptor was identified in a girl between 5 and 17 years old with multiple sclerosis. CDR3 sequence: CASTDSYVDTQYF. In DNA, the CDR3 is TGTGCCAGCACCGACTCGTACGTGGATACGCAGTATTTT.